Included here is one TCR beta chain sequence, with context. The data are from a study of blood T cell repertoires in COVID-19. Study details: Donors in the United States, Italy and Spain gave samples during acute or convalescent COVID-19.

The assay was immunoSEQ multiplex PCR, and TCRdb's table has in-frame clones only and misses some. This table has fewer than 100,000 clones, 70% to 90% appearing once. This CDR3 region has 14 residues. In germline, CDR1 is SGHDT, CDR2 YYEEEE. J lost 8 bases, V lost 4 bases, and 6 bases had no gene match. V is TRBV5-6 and J is TRBJ1-4; TRBD1 matches 9 bases. The sample was peripheral blood. The receptor was derived from an elderly man in a cohort sampled during active COVID-19. CDR3 sequence (DNA): TGTGCCAGCAGCAAGGGACAGGGCAGGGAAAAACTGTTTTTT. Translating it yields CASSKGQGREKLFF.